A single sample is the source of the 15 T cell receptor beta chains below, sequenced in a study of T cells in Graves' hyperthyroidism and ophthalmopathy (dated by TCRdb to the late 2010s). The library was generated by multiplex PCR. The sequencer listed for this sample is Illumina HiSeq 2000. The TCR beta CDR3 regions were amplified from the RNA transcripts. The TCR CDR3 was subjected to a first round of RT-PCR using the HTBI primer set and the Qiagen OneStep RT-PCR kit. TCRdb redid the processing of the public reads, applying fastp at Q25 and MiXCR, and retained in-frame beta chains. Entries that share a CDR3 protein sequence are merged under the most common genes and DNA. Recorded for this sample are more than 350,000 distinct CDR3 sequences; around 14% of them occurred a single time. The ten largest clones capture about 33% of the sample. The sequenced sample was blood. These receptors came from a woman aged 25 to 39 with Graves' hyperthyroidism.

This clonotype has a count of ten or more. This chain uses TRBV20-1 with TRBJ2-2; 10 bases align to TRBD2. The CDR3 consists of 15 residues. Germline trimming cut 5 bases from V and 5 bases from J; bases unmatched to any gene: 8. Per the germline V gene, CDR1 is DFQATT and CDR2 is SNEGSKA (reference sequence). The CDR3 nucleotides are TGCAGTGCTGTACCCCCTAGCGGGAGTACCGGGGAGCTGTTTTTT. Translated: CSAVPPSGSTGELFF.

The sample holds many counts of this clonotype. The chain links TRBV3-1 to TRBJ1-2; D uncertain. Germline V gene data show CDR1 as LGHDT and CDR2 as YNNKEL (reference sequence). The CDR3 loop spans 12 amino acids. V lost 0 bases, J lost 8 bases, and 7 bases lay in between. The CDR3: CASSQEPRGYTF. The CDR3 DNA reads as TGTGCCAGCAGCCAAGAACCCCGAGGCTACACCTTC.

This clonotype has a count of ten or more. The genes are TRBV11-2 and TRBJ2-1; 12 bases are a match to TRBD2. The CDR3 runs 19 residues. J gave up 3 bases and V 3 bases, and 12 bases lay outside the gene matches. Germline loops: CDR1 SGHAT, CDR2 FQNNGV. CDR3 DNA sequence: TGTGCCAGCAGCTTTAGGACTAGCGGGACTGGCTACTTCTACAATGAGCAGTTCTTC. Its protein product is CASSFRTSGTGYFYNEQFF.

This clonotype has at least ten counts. The chain has TRBV2 and TRBJ2-3; TRBD1 agrees at 7 bases. The CDR3 covers 12 residues. The germline V gene encodes CDR1 SNHLY and CDR2 FYNNEI. J gave up 4 bases and V 9 bases, and 4 bases lay outside the gene matches. In DNA, the CDR3 is TGTGCCAGGACAGGGTCGGCAGATACGCAGTATTTT. It translates to CARTGSADTQYF.

This chain joins TRBV24-1 and TRBJ1-5, with 7 bases fitting TRBD1. Germline trimming cut 4 bases from V and 5 bases from J; bases unmatched to any gene: 7. The germline V gene has CDR1 KGHDR and CDR2 SFDVKD. The CDR3 covers 15 residues. CDR3 coding DNA: TGTGCCACCAGTGACCCGACAGGGCCCCATCAGCCCCAGCATTTT. Protein: CATSDPTGPHQPQHF.

In regard to this clonotype: Being one base from a much bigger clone, this may be a read error. The CDR3, as DNA: TGTGCCAGCAGTCCCTCCGGGACTAGCGGGAGTTCCTACGATGAGCAGTTCTTC. Protein: CASSPSGTSGSSYDEQFF. This sequence joins TRBV28 and TRBJ2-1; 14 bases align to TRBD2. Germline assignment: CDR1 MDHEN and CDR2 SYDVKM. The CDR3 has 18 amino acids.

The chain employs TRBV5-5 and TRBJ2-1, with 7 positions matching TRBD1. CDR3 length: 13 residues. Germline lookup yields CDR1 SGHKS and CDR2 YYEKEE (reference sequence). V lost 4 bases, J lost 13 bases, and 11 bases stayed unmatched. The CDR3 nucleotides are TGTGCCAGCAGCCCGGACAGGTCCCTATTCCAGTTCTTC. Amino acids: CASSPDRSLFQFF.

Ten or more counts support this clonotype. V is TRBV20-1 and J is TRBJ2-7; D is uncertain. CDR1 and CDR2 (germline): DFQATT, SNEGSKA (reference sequence). Trimming cost V 3 bases and J 0 bases, with 15 bases left between them. The CDR3 extends over 15 amino acids. CDR3 sequence (DNA): TGCAGTGCTAGTGATCGACCCCAGGACTCCTACGAGCAGTACTTC. Its protein product is CSASDRPQDSYEQYF.

This clonotype was found a few times. The chain links TRBV6-5 to TRBJ2-3; 9 positions agree with TRBD2. The junction had 5 bases not matched to a gene; V was cut back by 0 bases and J by 1 base. The CDR3 is 17 residues long. Germline values: CDR1 MNHEY, CDR2 SVGAGI. The CDR3 DNA follows: TGTGCCAGCAGTTACTCGATGGCGGGAGGGCGCACAGATACGCAGTATTTT. Residues: CASSYSMAGGRTDTQYF.

This clonotype was seen repeatedly, ten times or more. The V call is TRBV9, the J call TRBJ2-5; 9 positions match TRBD2. In germline, CDR1 is SGDLS, CDR2 YYNGEE. With 4 bases clipped from V and 4 bases from J, the junction kept 11 bases outside the gene matches. The CDR3 is made up of 16 amino acids. The CDR3 is CASSPGTLAGVETQYF. Here the CDR3 DNA reads TGTGCCAGCAGCCCAGGGACCTTAGCGGGAGTAGAGACCCAGTACTTC. Full variable domain (missing parts from reference TRBV9 and TRBJ2-5): DSGVTQTPKHLITATGQRVTLRCSPRSGDLSVYWYQQSLDQGLQFLIQYYNGEERAKGNILERFSAQQFPDLHSELNLSSLELGDSALYFCASSPGTLAGVETQYFGPGTRLLVL.

This clonotype turned up a few times. The chain uses TRBV7-3 and TRBJ2-3, with TRBD1 matching over 7 bases. J gave up 8 bases and V 2 bases, and 7 bases lay outside the gene matches. The V gene's germline CDR1 is SGHTA and CDR2 FQGTGA. This CDR3 has 14 residues. The CDR3 sequence is CASSLGQVLGTQYF. Written as DNA, the CDR3 is TGTGCCAGCAGCTTAGGACAGGTCTTGGGTACGCAGTATTTT.

This clonotype was counted between two and nine times. The chain recombines TRBV19 with TRBJ2-7; 7 nucleotides line up with TRBD2. Looked up from germline, CDR1 is LNHDA and CDR2 is SQIVND (reference sequence). V lost 4 bases and J lost 0; bases outside the gene matches: 6. This CDR3 is built from 15 residues. CDR3 residues: CASSSLAESSYEQYF. CDR3 in DNA: TGTGCCAGTAGTAGCCTAGCGGAGAGCTCCTACGAGCAGTACTTC. Full variable domain (missing parts from reference TRBV19 and TRBJ2-7): DGGITQSPKYLFRKEGQNVTLSCEQNLNHDAMYWYRQDPGQGLRLIYYSQIVNDFQKGDIAEGYSVSREKKESFPLTVTSAQKNPTAFYLCASSSLAESSYEQYFGPGTRLTVT.

This clonotype was found a few times. The chain carries TRBV15 and TRBJ2-3; D possibly corresponds to TRBD1 (5 bases). This CDR3 contains 15 residues. Germline CDR1 and CDR2: LNHNV and YYDKDF (reference sequence). Trimming took 0 bases from V and 8 from J, leaving 15 bases between them. This CDR3 is CATSRDRVLGATQYF. The CDR3 region has the DNA TGTGCCACCAGCAGAGATCGAGTCCTAGGGGCTACGCAGTATTTT.

The chain is built from TRBV6-1 and TRBJ1-5, with 8 bases that match TRBD1. Unmatched junction bases numbered 10, after V lost 3 bases and J lost 0 bases. CDR3 length: 18 amino acids. Germline V gene lookup returns CDR1 MNHNS and CDR2 SASEGT. In nucleotides, the CDR3 is TGTGCCAGCAGTGAGACTCCGGGACAGGCATATAGCAATCAGCCCCAGCATTTT. This codes for CASSETPGQAYSNQPQHF.

This clonotype has a count of ten or more. The V call is TRBV18, the J call TRBJ2-7, with 7 bases identical to TRBD1. Germline lookup yields CDR1 KGHSH and CDR2 LQKENI. The V and J ends lost 6 bases and 4 bases, in that order; junction bases with no gene match: 12. The length of the CDR3 is 15 residues. CDR3 residues: CASSPGQDLGYEQYF. The CDR3 DNA is TGTGCCAGCTCCCCAGGACAGGATTTGGGTTACGAGCAGTACTTC.